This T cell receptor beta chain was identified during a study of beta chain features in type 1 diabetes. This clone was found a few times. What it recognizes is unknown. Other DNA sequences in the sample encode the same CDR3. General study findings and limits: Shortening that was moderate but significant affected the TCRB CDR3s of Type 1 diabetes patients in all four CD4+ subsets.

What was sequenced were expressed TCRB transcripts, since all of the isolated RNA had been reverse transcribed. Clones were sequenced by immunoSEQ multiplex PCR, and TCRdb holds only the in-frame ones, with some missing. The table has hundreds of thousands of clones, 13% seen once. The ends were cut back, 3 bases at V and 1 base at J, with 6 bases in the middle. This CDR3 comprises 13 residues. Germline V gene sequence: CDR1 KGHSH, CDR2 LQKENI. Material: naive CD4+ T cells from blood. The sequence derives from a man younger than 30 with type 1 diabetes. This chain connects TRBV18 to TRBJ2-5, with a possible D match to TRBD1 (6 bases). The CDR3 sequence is CASSPDSQETQYF. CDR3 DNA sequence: TGTGCCAGCTCACCGGACAGCCAAGAGACCCAGTACTTC.